Each of the 24 T cell receptor beta chains below was sequenced from the same sample in a study of cytomegalovirus exposure and HLA in healthy donors. The data were produced by immunoSEQ multiplex PCR, yet TCRdb's version contains in-frame clones alone and is incomplete. The table lists under 200,000 clones, roughly 90% of them singletons, with 4% to 5% in the top ten. Material for sequencing was PBMCs. The receptors were gathered from a man younger than 35 in good health and CMV-seropositive.

This clone has only a few counts. V and J are TRBV19 and TRBJ2-1, with 8 bases lining up with TRBD2. V dropped 4 bases and J dropped 5; count of bases not matched to a gene: 7. The CDR3 sequence is 15 residues long. Germline CDR1 LNHDA, CDR2 SQIVND (reference sequence). The CDR3 loop is CASSKGLGIDNEQFF. CDR3 in DNA: TGTGCCAGTAGTAAGGGACTAGGGATCGACAATGAGCAGTTCTTC.

This chain's CDR3 is CASGGLIAGEFNEQFF. DNA for the CDR3: TGTGCTAGTGGTGGGCTGATAGCGGGAGAATTCAATGAGCAGTTCTTC. The chain couples TRBV12-5 to TRBJ2-1; 9 bases are shared with TRBD2. Unmatched junction bases numbered 11, after V lost 5 bases and J lost 6 bases. Germline V gives CDR1 LGHNT, CDR2 FRNRAP. The CDR3 is made up of 16 amino acids.

The chain has TRBV4-1 and TRBJ2-1; D is unclear. CDR1 and CDR2 from the germline V gene are MGHRA and YSYEKL. V lost 1 base and J 6 bases, leaving 19 bases between the germline ends. The length of the CDR3 is 17 residues. The DNA of the CDR3 is TGCGCCAGCAGCCAAGTCCCCGAAACGAGGCGCTTCAATGAGCAGTTCTTC. This sequence encodes CASSQVPETRRFNEQFF.

The chain uses TRBV28 and TRBJ2-7; no clear D gene. The germline V and J ends were trimmed by 4 bases and 4 bases, with 17 bases remaining between them. CDR1 and CDR2 (germline): MDHEN, SYDVKM. The CDR3 spans 15 residues. The CDR3 protein is CASSSLRTNLYEQYF. The CDR3 DNA sequence: TGTGCCAGCAGTTCCCTACGAACGAACTTGTACGAGCAGTACTTC.

The chain is built from TRBV7-8 and TRBJ1-5; D perhaps matches TRBD1 (5 bases). The CDR3 is 17 residues long. The germline gives CDR1 SGHVS, CDR2 FQNEAQ. The V end lost 2 bases, the J end lost 4 bases, and 18 bases lay between the germline ends. The CDR3 is CASSLMEGLITNQPQHF. CDR3 bases: TGTGCCAGCAGCTTAATGGAGGGGCTAATTACGAATCAGCCCCAGCATTTT.

The chain couples TRBV7-2 to TRBJ2-1, with D hard to call. The length of the CDR3 is 15 residues. Germline CDR1 and CDR2: SGHTA and FQGNSA. V lost 1 base and J lost 7, with 14 bases in between. CDR3 bases: TGTGCCAGCAGCTTAGATAGTCTCCTTTCGAATGAGCAGTTCTTC. Its protein product is CASSLDSLLSNEQFF.

This chain joins TRBV7-6 and TRBJ1-5; D perhaps matches TRBD1 (5 bases). Per germline, CDR1 SGHVS and CDR2 FNYEAQ. The CDR3 covers 15 residues. The V gene lost 4 bases and the J gene lost 5 bases, with 15 bases spanning the gap. The CDR3 DNA follows: TGTGCCAGCAGCTCGACAGAGTTTTGGGATCAGCCCCAGCATTTT. Residues: CASSSTEFWDQPQHF. The whole variable domain, filled in from reference TRBV7-6 and TRBJ1-5, reads GAGVSQSPRYKVTKRGQDVALRCDPISGHVSLYWYRQALGQGPEFLTYFNYEAQQDKSGLPNDRFSAERPEGSISTLTIQRTEQRDSAMYRCASSSTEFWDQPQHFGDGTRLSIL.

The chain couples TRBV19 to TRBJ2-2, with D unclear. This CDR3 spans 12 amino acids. With 9 bases removed from V and 1 base from J, the gap between germline ends came to 6 bases. Germline V gene data show CDR1 as LNHDA and CDR2 as SQIVND (reference sequence). This chain's CDR3 is CASRQNTGELFF. The CDR3, as DNA: TGTGCCAGCAGACAGAACACCGGGGAGCTGTTTTTT.

The chain combines TRBV5-1 with TRBJ2-3; maybe TRBD1 (5 bases). CDR1 and CDR2 (germline): SGHRS, YFSETQ. Trimming removed 4 bases at V and 0 bases at J, with 18 bases between. The CDR3 is 17 residues long. CDR3 bases: TGCGCCAGCAGCCGCGACCCCAGACAGATCAGCACAGATACGCAGTATTTT. Protein sequence: CASSRDPRQISTDTQYF.

This clone was counted a single time. The chain has TRBV29-1 and TRBJ2-7, with TRBD1 as a possible D gene (6 bases). This CDR3 contains 13 residues. Germline V CDR1 and CDR2: SQVTM, ANQGSEA. Trimming removed 3 bases from V and 2 bases from J, with 11 bases in between. DNA for the CDR3: TGCAGCGTTGACCAACAGGGAACCTACGAGCAGTACTTC. Encoded protein: CSVDQQGTYEQYF.

CDR3 sequence (DNA): TGTGCCAGCAGCTTGGGGGGACCCCTAGCCAAAAACATTCAGTACTTC. The encoded protein is CASSLGGPLAKNIQYF. V gene TRBV7-6 combines with J gene TRBJ2-4; D is possibly TRBD2 (6 bases). CDR1 SGHVS and CDR2 FNYEAQ come from the germline V gene. Trimming pared 3 bases from V and 0 bases from J, leaving 12 bases between. The CDR3 runs to 16 residues.

The V call is TRBV28, the J call TRBJ2-3, with 8 bases identical to TRBD2. The CDR3 sequence is 15 residues long. CDR1 and CDR2 from the germline V gene are MDHEN and SYDVKM. Unmatched junction bases numbered 10, after V lost 4 bases and J lost 7 bases. The CDR3 loop reads CASSSGLAGLYTQYF. The CDR3 nucleotides read TGTGCCAGCAGTTCGGGCTTAGCGGGGCTCTATACGCAGTATTTT. Based on the CDR3 plus reference TRBV28 and TRBJ2-3, the full variable domain is DVKVTQSSRYLVKRTGEKVFLECVQDMDHENMFWYRQDPGLGLRLIYFSYDVKMKEKGDIPEGYSVSREKKERFSLILESASTNQTSMYLCASSSGLAGLYTQYFGPGTRLTVL.

The chain combines TRBV18 with TRBJ2-5, with a tentative D call TRBD1 (6 bases). CDR1 and CDR2 from the germline V gene are KGHSH and LQKENI. The CDR3 extends over 14 amino acids. Trimming left V 3 bases short and J 1 base short, with 9 bases between. The CDR3 sequence: CASSPAGVQETQYF. The CDR3 bases are TGTGCCAGCTCACCGGCAGGGGTCCAAGAGACCCAGTACTTC.

This sequence joins TRBV18 and TRBJ1-3, with D possibly being TRBD1 (5 bases). V was cut by 4 bases and J by 0 bases, with 10 bases left in between. The CDR3 sequence is 15 residues long. Germline V lookup: CDR1 KGHSH, CDR2 LQKENI. The CDR3 reads CASSQTTDSGNTIYF. The DNA of the CDR3 is TGTGCCAGCTCACAGACGACAGACTCTGGAAACACCATATATTTT. Filled out from reference TRBV18 and TRBJ1-3, the complete variable domain reads NAGVMQNPRHLVRRRGQEARLRCSPMKGHSHVYWYRQLPEEGLKFMVYLQKENIIDESGMPKERFSAEFPKEGPSILRIQQVVRGDSAAYFCASSQTTDSGNTIYFGEGSWLTVV.

The chain combines TRBV27 with TRBJ2-3; 9 bases are shared with TRBD2. Germline lookup yields CDR1 MNHEY and CDR2 SMNVEV (reference sequence). V dropped 6 bases and J dropped 0; count of bases not matched to a gene: 4. The CDR3 covers 15 residues. In DNA form, the CDR3 reads TGTGCCAGCAGGTTGACTAGCGGTAGCACAGATACGCAGTATTTT. This encodes CASRLTSGSTDTQYF.

This clone is a singleton in its sample. The chain couples TRBV10-3 to TRBJ2-7; TRBD1 agrees at 8 bases. This CDR3 has 15 residues. Germline V gene sequence: CDR1 ENHRY, CDR2 SYGVKD. Trimming removed 6 bases from V and 3 bases from J; junction bases left unmatched: 10. The CDR3 region is CAISEQGVRLYEQYF. The CDR3 DNA reads as TGTGCCATCAGCGAACAGGGGGTAAGGCTCTACGAGCAGTACTTC.

The chain is built from TRBV6-5 and TRBJ2-3; possibly TRBD2 for D (6 bases). Germline CDR1 reads MNHEY; CDR2 reads SVGAGI. Trimming shortened V by 7 bases and J by 6 bases, and 14 bases separated the two germline ends. This CDR3 contains 13 residues. DNA of the CDR3: TGTGCCAGCACCATCCCGGGGGTCGATACGCAGTATTTT. It is translated as CASTIPGVDTQYF.

The chain is built from TRBV7-2 and TRBJ2-7; a weak D match, TRBD2 (6 bases). CDR1 and CDR2 (germline): SGHTA, FQGNSA. CDR3 length equals 14 residues. Trimming shortened V by 4 bases and J by 2 bases, and 12 bases separated the two germline ends. The CDR3 protein is CASSSGGNPYEQYF. The DNA of the CDR3 is TGTGCCAGCAGCTCAGGAGGGAACCCCTACGAGCAGTACTTC.

The CDR3 protein is CASSPRLAGNEQFF. The CDR3 DNA follows: TGTGCCAGCAGCCCCCGGTTAGCGGGCAATGAGCAGTTCTTC. The chain employs TRBV9 and TRBJ2-1, with 7 bases aligning to TRBD2. The CDR3 consists of 14 residues. J was trimmed by 6 bases and V by 4 bases; bases with no gene match: 7. Germline CDR1 SGDLS, CDR2 YYNGEE.

The chain is built from TRBV19 and TRBJ2-7; 13 bases align to TRBD2. Germline trimming cut 4 bases from V and 2 bases from J; bases unmatched to any gene: 14. CDR1 is LNHDA, CDR2 SQIVND, per germline (reference sequence). CDR3 length: 19 residues. The CDR3 is CASSTVLRTSGRGAYEQYF. CDR3 nucleotides: TGTGCCAGTAGTACAGTCCTCCGGACTAGCGGGAGAGGGGCCTACGAGCAGTACTTC.

The rearrangement joins TRBV6-5 to TRBJ1-3, with unresolved D. CDR3 length: 14 amino acids. Trimming took off 6 bases at V and 0 bases at J, with 9 bases between the two ends. CDR1 and CDR2 (germline): MNHEY, SVGAGI. The CDR3 region is CASRAYISGNTIYF. The CDR3 DNA reads as TGTGCCAGCAGGGCTTATATCTCTGGAAACACCATATATTTT.

The chain joins TRBV6-1 to TRBJ2-7, with 11 bases lining up with TRBD2. This CDR3 comprises 16 residues. CDR1 MNHNS and CDR2 SASEGT come from the germline V gene. V gave up 4 bases and J gave up 2 bases; unmatched junction bases: 7. CDR3 coding DNA: TGTGCCAGCAGTGTGGGGGGACTAGCGGAAGCCTACGAGCAGTACTTC. Its protein is CASSVGGLAEAYEQYF.

The V gene is TRBV19, the J gene TRBJ2-1; D not certain. Germline CDR1 LNHDA, CDR2 SQIVND (reference sequence). Trimming stripped 7 bases from V and 6 bases from J, with 7 bases between. This CDR3 has 11 residues. CDR3 nucleotide sequence: TGTGCCAGTACCACATCCAATGAGCAGTTCTTC. Residues: CASTTSNEQFF.

The genes are TRBV18 and TRBJ2-2, with 11 bases identical to TRBD2. V lost 4 bases to trimming and J lost 7 bases; unmatched junction nucleotides: 8. Germline values: CDR1 KGHSH, CDR2 LQKENI. The CDR3 spans 16 residues. In nucleotides, the CDR3 is TGTGCCAGCTCACTTCCGGGACTAGCGGCGCTCGGGGAGCTGTTTTTT. It codes for CASSLPGLAALGELFF. Variable domain in full (rest from reference TRBV18 and TRBJ2-2): NAGVMQNPRHLVRRRGQEARLRCSPMKGHSHVYWYRQLPEEGLKFMVYLQKENIIDESGMPKERFSAEFPKEGPSILRIQQVVRGDSAAYFCASSLPGLAALGELFFGEGSRLTVL.